This paragraph reports one T cell receptor (beta chain). The data were obtained in a study of blood T cell repertoires in COVID-19. Looking at the study overall: PBMCs, B-cell-depleted T cells, or T cells were the source of the cDNA or gDNA that made up the material.

Profiling relied on immunoSEQ multiplex PCR, and the TCRdb table lists in-frame clones only, not all of them. The data show a few hundred thousand clones, over 75% seen once. Trimming pared 8 bases from V and 5 bases from J, leaving 21 bases between. Germline V CDR1 and CDR2: MDHEN, SYDVKM. The CDR3 sequence is 15 residues long. The source is a man aged 50 to 59 with active or convalescent COVID-19. The source material was peripheral blood. The chain links TRBV28 to TRBJ1-2; maybe TRBD1 (6 bases). CDR3 nucleotides: TGTGCCAGCCGCCTTGGGGGGGCAAAAGGTTATGGCTACACCTTC. Protein product: CASRLGGAKGYGYTF.